These T cell receptor beta chains were read from a single sample in a study of blood T cell repertoires in COVID-19. Generated by immunoSEQ multiplex PCR, the TCRdb table keeps only in-frame clones and is missing some. This sample has about 240,000 clones, with 80% to 85% found just once. The sequencing input was peripheral blood. The source of these receptors is a woman older than 75 with COVID-19, enrolled during active disease. Both conserved end residues are part of each CDR3. The D gene is left open where the match is weak. Only part of the rows carry a size: once, few, many, or a class if the clone is expanded.

CDR3nt | CDR3aa | v_gene | len | j_gene | abundance | d_gene
TGCGCCAGCATCGGACTGGGACAGATCTACGAGCAGTACTTC | CASIGLGQIYEQYF | TRBV10-2 | 14 | TRBJ2-7 | . | TRBD1
TGTGCCCCGTTATTAGGGAAAGCGGGAGGCGGGGAAGAGACCCAGTACTTC | CAPLLGKAGGGEETQYF | TRBV10-3 | 17 | TRBJ2-5 | few | TRBD2
TGTGCCAGCAGCCCAGGTTTTAACACCGGGGAGCTGTTTTTT | CASSPGFNTGELFF | TRBV11-2 | 14 | TRBJ2-2 | few | .
TGTGCCAGCAGCCTACCCAGGGGAGGGACAGATACGCAGTATTTT | CASSLPRGGTDTQYF | TRBV13 | 15 | TRBJ2-3 | . | .
TGTGCCAGCAGTTTAAGATATCATCGGGACAGGGGGCGGTTCACCTTC | CASSLRYHRDRGRFTF | TRBV28 | 16 | TRBJ1-2 | . | TRBD1
TGTGCCAGCAGAAAGACAGGGCTAGCTAACTATGGCTACACCTTC | CASRKTGLANYGYTF | TRBV28 | 15 | TRBJ1-2 | . | TRBD1
TGTGCCAGTAGTATATCGGTCCAGCCCCAGCATTTT | CASSISVQPQHF | TRBV19 | 12 | TRBJ1-5 | . | .
TGTGCCAGCAGCGCTCCCGGGACAGGGCGGGTATATGGCTACACCTTC | CASSAPGTGRVYGYTF | TRBV21-1 | 16 | TRBJ1-2 | once | .
TGTGCCATTCCACATTTACCGGCGCAGGGGAGCTCCTACGAGCAGTACTTC | CAIPHLPAQGSSYEQYF | TRBV3-1/TRBV3-2 | 17 | TRBJ2-7 | . | .
TGTGCCAGCAGTTCACAGCTGAACACTGAAGCTTTCTTT | CASSSQLNTEAFF | TRBV28 | 13 | TRBJ1-1 | . | .
TGTGCCAGTAGTCGTCAGTGGAGCACTGAAGCTTTCTTT | CASSRQWSTEAFF | TRBV19 | 13 | TRBJ1-1 | . | .
TGTGCCAGCAGCGTACAGGGTGATACGCAGTATTTT | CASSVQGDTQYF | TRBV9 | 12 | TRBJ2-3 | once | .
TGTGCCAGCAGTGAAAACAGGGCCGGCAATCAGCCCCAGCATTTT | CASSENRAGNQPQHF | TRBV6-1 | 15 | TRBJ1-5 | . | .
TGTGCCAGCAGCCGCCAACTAGCGGTTTCCTACAATGAGCAGTTCTTC | CASSRQLAVSYNEQFF | TRBV6-2/TRBV6-3 | 16 | TRBJ2-1 | . | TRBD2
TGTGCCAGCAGCGTAGGGCAGGGGTATTTGGGGCAGTACTTC | CASSVGQGYLGQYF | TRBV9 | 14 | TRBJ2-7 | . | .
TGTGCCTGGAGTGGAGGGACAGGATATACATTAGGAAAACTGTTTTTT | CAWSGGTGYTLGKLFF | TRBV30 | 16 | TRBJ1-4 | . | TRBD1
TGTGCCAGCAGCGCGGGACTAGGGCCGCAGTACTTC | CASSAGLGPQYF | TRBV3-1/TRBV3-2 | 12 | TRBJ2-7 | . | TRBD2
TGTGCCAGCAGTCGCAAGGGAGCTGAAGCTTTCTTT | CASSRKGAEAFF | TRBV12-3/TRBV12-4 | 12 | TRBJ1-1 | few | .
TGTGCCAGCAGTTACTATGGGACAGGGAGGAGGTACGAGCAGTACTTC | CASSYYGTGRRYEQYF | TRBV6-5 | 16 | TRBJ2-7 | . | TRBD1
TGTGCCAGCAGCCCCTCACGGGACAGGGGAGCCCGGGACACTGAAGCTTTCTTT | CASSPSRDRGARDTEAFF | TRBV7-6 | 18 | TRBJ1-1 | once | TRBD1
TGCAGTGCTATTGACACGGGACAGCCAAATTCACCCCTCCACTTT | CSAIDTGQPNSPLHF | TRBV20-1 | 15 | TRBJ1-6 | . | TRBD1
TGTGCCAGCTCACTCGTAATGAACACTGAAGCTTTCTTT | CASSLVMNTEAFF | TRBV18 | 13 | TRBJ1-1 | . | .
TGTGCCAGCAGTTTAGAGCCAGGGGGAAAGGGATACAATGAGCAGTTCTTC | CASSLEPGGKGYNEQFF | TRBV27 | 17 | TRBJ2-1 | . | TRBD1
TGTGCCAGCAGCCGACTCCTTCAGGGGGGCTTCACAGATACGCAGTATTTT | CASSRLLQGGFTDTQYF | TRBV3-1/TRBV3-2 | 17 | TRBJ2-3 | once | .
TGCAGCGTTGCGGCCCTTGAGGCAGATACGCAGTATTTT | CSVAALEADTQYF | TRBV29-1 | 13 | TRBJ2-3 | . | .
TGTGCCAGCAGTTCAGCGGGAGTCCTAGCCAAAAACATTCAGTACTTC | CASSSAGVLAKNIQYF | TRBV6-5 | 16 | TRBJ2-4 | . | TRBD2
TGCAGCGTCCTGGGGGGACAGGGTCCTTTGGGGGCCACTGAAGCTTTCTTT | CSVLGGQGPLGATEAFF | TRBV29-1 | 17 | TRBJ1-1 | . | TRBD1
TGTGCCAGCAGCAAGACGGGACAAGACTACGAGCAGTACTTC | CASSKTGQDYEQYF | TRBV5-6 | 14 | TRBJ2-7 | . | .
TGTGCCAGCAGTTGGGGGGGACAGGGTGAATTAAATGAGCAGTTCTTC | CASSWGGQGELNEQFF | TRBV6-6 | 16 | TRBJ2-1 | few | TRBD1
TGTGCCAGCACGTCGAGCTCCTATAATTCACCCCTCCACTTT | CASTSSSYNSPLHF | TRBV2 | 14 | TRBJ1-6 | . | .
TGTGCCAGTAGTAATCAGGGGATAAGCACAGATACGCAGTATTTT | CASSNQGISTDTQYF | TRBV19 | 15 | TRBJ2-3 | . | .
TGTGCCAGCAACCAACAGGCAGGAAGCACTGAAGCTTTCTTT | CASNQQAGSTEAFF | TRBV9 | 14 | TRBJ1-1 | . | .
TGTGCCAGCAGCCCCGCGGGAAATTCACCCCTCCACTTT | CASSPAGNSPLHF | TRBV7-2 | 13 | TRBJ1-6 | . | .
TGTGCCAGCAGATCCCGGGGGACTGAGACCCAGTACTTC | CASRSRGTETQYF | TRBV7-2 | 13 | TRBJ2-5 | . | .
TGCAGTGCTAGTTACAGCGGAACTGAAGCTTTCTTT | CSASYSGTEAFF | TRBV20-1 | 12 | TRBJ1-1 | . | .
TGTGCCAGCAGCTTACGGGATCCTCACTATGGCTACACCTTC | CASSLRDPHYGYTF | TRBV7-9 | 14 | TRBJ1-2 | . | .
TGTGCCAGCAGCTTAGCGGGAGCGGGGTCTGGGGCCAACGTCCTGACTTTC | CASSLAGAGSGANVLTF | TRBV7-3 | 17 | TRBJ2-6 | . | TRBD2
TGCGCCAGCAGCTTCAACAGGGGTACCTACGAGCAGTACTTC | CASSFNRGTYEQYF | TRBV5-1 | 14 | TRBJ2-7 | . | TRBD1
TGTGCCTGGAGTGCCGGGACAGGGGAAACCGGGGAGCTGTTTTTT | CAWSAGTGETGELFF | TRBV30 | 15 | TRBJ2-2 | . | TRBD1
TGTGCCAGCAGCTCGGGACAACCCTATGGCTACACCTTC | CASSSGQPYGYTF | TRBV5-6 | 13 | TRBJ1-2 | . | .